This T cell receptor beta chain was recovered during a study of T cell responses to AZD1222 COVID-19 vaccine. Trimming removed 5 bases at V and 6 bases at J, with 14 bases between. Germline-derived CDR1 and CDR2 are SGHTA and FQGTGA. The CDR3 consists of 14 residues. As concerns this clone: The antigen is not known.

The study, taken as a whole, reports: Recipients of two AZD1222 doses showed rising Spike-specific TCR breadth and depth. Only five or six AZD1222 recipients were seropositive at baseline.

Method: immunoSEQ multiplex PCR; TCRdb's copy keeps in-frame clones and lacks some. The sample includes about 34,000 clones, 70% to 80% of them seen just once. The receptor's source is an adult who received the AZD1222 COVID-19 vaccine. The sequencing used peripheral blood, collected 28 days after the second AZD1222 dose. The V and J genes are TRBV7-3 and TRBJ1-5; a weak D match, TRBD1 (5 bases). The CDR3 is CASSLQGPGQPQHF. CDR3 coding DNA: TGTGCCAGCAGCCTCCAGGGTCCGGGTCAGCCCCAGCATTTT.